This is a list of T cell receptor beta chains from one sample in a study of neurological immune-mediated disorders. Via MiXCR, TCRdb re-called the 5' RACE reads, giving one row per CDR3 protein. The sample has tens of thousands of distinct CDR3 sequences; approximately 10% are singletons. Sequencing used CD4+ T cells from blood. The receptors come from a young woman with HTLV-1-associated myelopathy (HAM/TSP). Each CDR3 is given with its conserved first and last residue. Each record gives: clone size, J gene, V gene, D gene, CDR3 DNA, CDR3 protein. D genes are given only for firm matches. Some rows mark clone size as missing; the rest say once, few, many or name a class of expanded clone.

clone_size: many
j_call: TRBJ2-3
v_call: TRBV18
d_call: -
cdr3_nt: TGTGCCAGCTCACCAAGGGAAAATTTACCGTTTGATACGCAGTATTTT
cdr3_aa: CASSPRENLPFDTQYF

clone_size: many
j_call: TRBJ1-5
v_call: TRBV6-1
d_call: TRBD1
cdr3_nt: TGTGCCAGCAGTGATAGAAACGGACAGGGAGGGCCCCAGCATTTT
cdr3_aa: CASSDRNGQGGPQHF

clone_size: -
j_call: TRBJ2-7
v_call: TRBV5-1
d_call: -
cdr3_nt: TGCGCCAGCAGCTTACAGGGAGCGCCTGGCTACGAGAAGTACTTC
cdr3_aa: CASSLQGAPGYEKYF

clone_size: -
j_call: TRBJ2-1
v_call: TRBV12-3/TRBV12-4
d_call: -
cdr3_nt: TGTGCCAGCAGTTTAGGGGAAAACTACAATGAGCAGTTCTTC
cdr3_aa: CASSLGENYNEQFF

clone_size: many
j_call: TRBJ1-1
v_call: TRBV7-2
d_call: -
cdr3_nt: TGTGCCAGCAGCTTATATGGGGGAACGGGCACTGAAGCTTTCTTT
cdr3_aa: CASSLYGGTGTEAFF

clone_size: many
j_call: TRBJ1-1
v_call: TRBV18
d_call: -
cdr3_nt: TGTGCCAGCTCACGGGCCTTCCAGAACACTGAAGCTTTCTTT
cdr3_aa: CASSRAFQNTEAFF

clone_size: many
j_call: TRBJ2-4
v_call: TRBV15
d_call: TRBD2
cdr3_nt: TGTGCCACCAGCAGGGCCACCGGCGGGGGGTTAAACATTCAGTACTTC
cdr3_aa: CATSRATGGGLNIQYF

clone_size: many
j_call: TRBJ1-2
v_call: TRBV7-6
d_call: TRBD1
cdr3_nt: TGTGCCAGCAGCCCTGGAACAGGGGGGGTCTATGGCTACACCTTC
cdr3_aa: CASSPGTGGVYGYTF

clone_size: many
j_call: TRBJ2-6
v_call: TRBV7-9
d_call: -
cdr3_nt: TGTGCCAGCAGGGGGGACTTGGTTGGAGCTGGGGCCAACGTCCTGACTTTC
cdr3_aa: CASRGDLVGAGANVLTF

clone_size: many
j_call: TRBJ1-1
v_call: TRBV12-3/TRBV12-4
d_call: -
cdr3_nt: TGTGCCAGCAGTTTCAAACCGACAGGCGCGGTGAACACTGAAGCTTTCTTT
cdr3_aa: CASSFKPTGAVNTEAFF

clone_size: many
j_call: TRBJ2-3
v_call: TRBV7-6
d_call: -
cdr3_nt: TGTGCCAGCCACCCGCTTAGCACAGATACGCAGTATTTT
cdr3_aa: CASHPLSTDTQYF

clone_size: many
j_call: TRBJ1-2
v_call: TRBV29-1
d_call: -
cdr3_nt: TGCAGCGTTGAAGAATTTGGCAGGGGTCCCTATGGCTACACCTTC
cdr3_aa: CSVEEFGRGPYGYTF

clone_size: many
j_call: TRBJ1-5
v_call: TRBV6-1
d_call: -
cdr3_nt: TGTGCCACCGAAAACAGGGACTATCAGCCCCAGCATTTT
cdr3_aa: CATENRDYQPQHF

clone_size: many
j_call: TRBJ2-1
v_call: TRBV3-1
d_call: TRBD2
cdr3_nt: TGTGCCAGCAGCCCATTGACTAGCGGGGGGCTCTACAATGAGCAGTTCTTC
cdr3_aa: CASSPLTSGGLYNEQFF

clone_size: many
j_call: TRBJ2-3
v_call: TRBV12-3/TRBV12-4
d_call: TRBD1
cdr3_nt: TGTGCCAGCAACGACAGGGCAAGGACAGATACGCAGTATTTT
cdr3_aa: CASNDRARTDTQYF

clone_size: -
j_call: TRBJ2-7
v_call: TRBV20-1
d_call: -
cdr3_nt: TGCAGTGCTAGAGCACCGGACATTTGGGTTTCCTACGAGCAGTACTTC
cdr3_aa: CSARAPDIWVSYEQYF

clone_size: many
j_call: TRBJ2-7
v_call: TRBV5-1
d_call: -
cdr3_nt: TGCGCCAGCAGCTTGGCCACCAACTACGAGCAGTACTTC
cdr3_aa: CASSLATNYEQYF

clone_size: many
j_call: TRBJ1-1
v_call: TRBV20-1
d_call: -
cdr3_nt: TGCAGTGCTAGAGTTCCAGGTTGGAACACTGAAGCTTTCTTT
cdr3_aa: CSARVPGWNTEAFF

clone_size: many
j_call: TRBJ1-1
v_call: TRBV12-3/TRBV12-4
d_call: -
cdr3_nt: TGTGCCAGCAGTTTTAAGGGGATCGCTGAAGCTTTCTTT
cdr3_aa: CASSFKGIAEAFF

clone_size: medium-sized
j_call: TRBJ2-3
v_call: TRBV7-2
d_call: -
cdr3_nt: TGTGCCAGCAGCTTAGTTGGCAGGCGGGGCACAGATACGCAGTATTTT
cdr3_aa: CASSLVGRRGTDTQYF

clone_size: -
j_call: TRBJ2-3
v_call: TRBV21-1
d_call: -
cdr3_nt: TGTGCCAGCCCATTGGGCGGAACTAGCACAGATACGCAGTATTTT
cdr3_aa: CASPLGGTSTDTQYF

clone_size: -
j_call: TRBJ2-1
v_call: TRBV5-6
d_call: TRBD2
cdr3_nt: TGTGCCAGAAGCATTTCAGGACTAGAGGTCAATGAGCAGTTCTTC
cdr3_aa: CARSISGLEVNEQFF

clone_size: many
j_call: TRBJ1-2
v_call: TRBV5-1
d_call: TRBD1
cdr3_nt: TGCGCCAGCAGCCTCCCGGGACAGGGGGTCGATGGCTACACCTTC
cdr3_aa: CASSLPGQGVDGYTF

clone_size: -
j_call: TRBJ2-3
v_call: TRBV5-1
d_call: TRBD1
cdr3_nt: TGCGCCAGCGGAACAGACAGGGGGCCTAGCACAGATACGCAGTATTTT
cdr3_aa: CASGTDRGPSTDTQYF

clone_size: few
j_call: TRBJ1-2
v_call: TRBV12-3/TRBV12-4
d_call: TRBD1
cdr3_nt: TGTGCCAGCAGTTTAATAGGGACAGGGGGCGCGAACTATGGCTACACCTTC
cdr3_aa: CASSLIGTGGANYGYTF

clone_size: many
j_call: TRBJ1-4
v_call: TRBV5-1
d_call: -
cdr3_nt: TGCGCCAGCGGAATACAAGGTCAGCCTAATGAAAAACTGTTTTTT
cdr3_aa: CASGIQGQPNEKLFF

clone_size: many
j_call: TRBJ2-7
v_call: TRBV20-1
d_call: TRBD2
cdr3_nt: TGCAGTGCTAGACCCGTCACTAGCGGGGGGGACGAGCAGTACTTC
cdr3_aa: CSARPVTSGGDEQYF

clone_size: many
j_call: TRBJ2-7
v_call: TRBV10-2
d_call: TRBD1
cdr3_nt: TGCGCCAGCAGTGATCTTGGACAGGGTGCCTACGAGCAGTACTTC
cdr3_aa: CASSDLGQGAYEQYF

clone_size: many
j_call: TRBJ1-2
v_call: TRBV6-5
d_call: TRBD1
cdr3_nt: TGTGCCAGCACCCTCGGACAGGGCGGTTCTGGCTACACCTTC
cdr3_aa: CASTLGQGGSGYTF

clone_size: many
j_call: TRBJ2-1
v_call: TRBV7-6
d_call: TRBD1
cdr3_nt: TGTGCCAGCAGCGGTAGGGGGACAGGGGTCAGCAATGAGCAGTTCTTC
cdr3_aa: CASSGRGTGVSNEQFF

clone_size: many
j_call: TRBJ1-2
v_call: TRBV7-9
d_call: -
cdr3_nt: TGTGCCAGCAGCCGTTGGCCTCCACCCGGGAATGGCTACACCTTC
cdr3_aa: CASSRWPPPGNGYTF

clone_size: many
j_call: TRBJ1-1
v_call: TRBV20-1
d_call: TRBD1
cdr3_nt: TGCAGTGCTAGACCTCCACCGGGAGGGACAGTTATGAACACTGAAGCTTTCTTT
cdr3_aa: CSARPPPGGTVMNTEAFF

clone_size: many
j_call: TRBJ1-1
v_call: TRBV5-1
d_call: -
cdr3_nt: TGCGCCAGCAGCTTCTTACAGGGTACGGGAACTGAAGCTTTCTTT
cdr3_aa: CASSFLQGTGTEAFF

clone_size: medium-sized
j_call: TRBJ2-3
v_call: TRBV20-1
d_call: -
cdr3_nt: TGCAGTGCTAGGGCTGTAAGCGTTGATACGCAGTATTTT
cdr3_aa: CSARAVSVDTQYF

clone_size: many
j_call: TRBJ2-3
v_call: TRBV20-1
d_call: -
cdr3_nt: TGCAGTGCTATGGTTTATGATACGCAGTATTTT
cdr3_aa: CSAMVYDTQYF

clone_size: many
j_call: TRBJ1-4
v_call: TRBV24-1
d_call: -
cdr3_nt: TGTGCCACCAGTGATTTGGGGGAAAAACTGTTTTTT
cdr3_aa: CATSDLGEKLFF

clone_size: -
j_call: TRBJ1-4
v_call: TRBV7-9
d_call: TRBD1
cdr3_nt: TGTGCCAGTAGACCCGGACAGGGGTGGGATGAAAAACTGTTTTTT
cdr3_aa: CASRPGQGWDEKLFF